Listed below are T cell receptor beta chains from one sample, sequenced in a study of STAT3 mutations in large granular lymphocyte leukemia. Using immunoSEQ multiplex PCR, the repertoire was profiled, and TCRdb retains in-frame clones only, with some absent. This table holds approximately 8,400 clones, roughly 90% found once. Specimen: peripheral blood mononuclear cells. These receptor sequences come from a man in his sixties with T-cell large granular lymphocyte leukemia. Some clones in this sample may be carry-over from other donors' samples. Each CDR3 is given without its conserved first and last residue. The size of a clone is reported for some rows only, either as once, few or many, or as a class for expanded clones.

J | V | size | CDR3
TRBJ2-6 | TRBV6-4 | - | ASSEGETGANVLT
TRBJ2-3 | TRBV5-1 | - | ASSLGQGMDTQY
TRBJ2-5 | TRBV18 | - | ASSPFDQPPETQY
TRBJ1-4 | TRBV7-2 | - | ASSPAGGSTNEKLF
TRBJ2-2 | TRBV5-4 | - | ASSLRSGQSGELF
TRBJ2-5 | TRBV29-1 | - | SVPTGLGETQY
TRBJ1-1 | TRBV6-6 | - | ASSYDSGVNTEAF
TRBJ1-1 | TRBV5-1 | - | ASSPGQMNTEAF
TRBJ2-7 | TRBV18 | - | ASSPPGQGYEQY
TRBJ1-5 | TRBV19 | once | ASSIPGYSNQPQH
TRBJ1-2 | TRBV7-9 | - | ASTHARKLGYGYT
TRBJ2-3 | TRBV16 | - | ASSQSGSSTDTQY
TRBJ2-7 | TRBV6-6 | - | ASGADSYEQY
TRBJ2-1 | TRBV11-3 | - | ASSQTGGIDYNEQF
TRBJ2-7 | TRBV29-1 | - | SVSPGYEQY
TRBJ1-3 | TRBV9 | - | ASSPDPRGAGNTIY
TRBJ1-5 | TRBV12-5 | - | ASGLGGTGTYQPQH
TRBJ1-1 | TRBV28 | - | AHGAFSGTEAF
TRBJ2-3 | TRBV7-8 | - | ASSFPTRLAGESTDTQY
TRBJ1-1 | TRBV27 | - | ASSSGRTPNTEAF
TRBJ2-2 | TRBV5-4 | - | ASRKGLADPNTGELF
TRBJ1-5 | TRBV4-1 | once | ASIVVSVLGNQPQH
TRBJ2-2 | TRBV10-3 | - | AISESYTGELF
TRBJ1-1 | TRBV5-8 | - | ASSAPGGGGNTEAF
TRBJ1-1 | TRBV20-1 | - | SALEGVEAF
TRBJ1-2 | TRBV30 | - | AWSRDRPKGYT
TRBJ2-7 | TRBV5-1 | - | ASSLRTPLSYEQY
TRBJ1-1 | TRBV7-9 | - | ASSRIEGTEAF
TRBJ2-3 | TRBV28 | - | ASSLPRILGSTDTQY
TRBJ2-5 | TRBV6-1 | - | ASKWGAETQY
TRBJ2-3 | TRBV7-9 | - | ASSSGRGFSTDTQY
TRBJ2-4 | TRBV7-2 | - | ASSLEGIQY
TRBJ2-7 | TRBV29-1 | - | SVAGDRQGDYEQY
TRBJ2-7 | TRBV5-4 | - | ASSPPGQLSYEQY
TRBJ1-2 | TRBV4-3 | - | ASSHSGYGYT
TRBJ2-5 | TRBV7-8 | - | ASSAIGAEQETQY
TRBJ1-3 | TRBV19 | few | ASSIRGNSGNTIY
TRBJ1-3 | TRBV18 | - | ASSRDIRNTIY
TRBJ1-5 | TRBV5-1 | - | ASSSGQNQPQH
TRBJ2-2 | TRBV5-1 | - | ASSLELMNTGELF
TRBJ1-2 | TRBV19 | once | ASTGRVGHGYT
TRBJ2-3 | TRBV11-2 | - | ASSLRGYSTDTQY
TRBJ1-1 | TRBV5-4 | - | ASSDKRDFMNTEAF
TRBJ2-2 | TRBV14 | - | ASSQDPFPHTSTGELF
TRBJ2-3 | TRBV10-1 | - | ASSGGLAGEADTQY
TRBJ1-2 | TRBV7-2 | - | ASSFGRQTHGYT
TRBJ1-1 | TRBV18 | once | ASSPPGGVGTEAF